The present entry profiles one TCR beta chain with its context. The PCR had 60 Vbeta and 13 Jbeta primers. Profiled with immunoSEQ multiplex PCR; TCRdb holds only in-frame clones, not every one. The data hold approximately 150,000 clones, with around 75% observed a single time. The entry originates in a study of cytomegalovirus exposure and HLA in healthy donors. The length of the CDR3 is 16 residues. In germline, CDR1 is GTSNPN, CDR2 SVGIG (reference sequence). Trimming removed 2 bases from V and 11 bases from J; junction bases left unmatched: 16. Sequencing was carried out using PBMCs. This rearrangement joins TRBV30 to TRBJ2-1, with 9 bases lining up with TRBD2. This clonotype was sampled from a man between 18 and 35 years old in good health and CMV-seropositive. The chain's CDR3 is CAWSLLTSSGIKQQFF. The CDR3, as DNA: TGTGCCTGGAGTCTCCTTACATCTAGCGGGATAAAGCAGCAGTTCTTC.